This T cell receptor beta chain was found in a study of cytomegalovirus exposure and HLA in healthy donors. A multiplex PCR was run with 60 Vbeta primers and 13 Jbeta primers. The repertoire was sequenced with immunoSEQ multiplex PCR; TCRdb's copy has only in-frame clones and lacks some. The table shows around 120,000 clones, with around four fifths occurring only once. This clone was seen more than once but under ten times. V was clipped by 3 bases and J by 9 bases; unmatched bases: 5. The germline CDR1 and CDR2 sequences are SQVTM and ANQGSEA. This CDR3 contains 13 residues. Those who donated were healthy bone marrow donors.

Sequences were obtained from PBMCs. This clonotype originated in a boy between 10 and 17 years old in good health and CMV-seronegative. This chain uses TRBV29-1 with TRBJ2-1; TRBD1 aligns across 10 bases. DNA of the CDR3: TGCAGCGTTGAGGAAGACAGGGGGCCTGAGCAGTTCTTC. Residues: CSVEEDRGPEQFF.